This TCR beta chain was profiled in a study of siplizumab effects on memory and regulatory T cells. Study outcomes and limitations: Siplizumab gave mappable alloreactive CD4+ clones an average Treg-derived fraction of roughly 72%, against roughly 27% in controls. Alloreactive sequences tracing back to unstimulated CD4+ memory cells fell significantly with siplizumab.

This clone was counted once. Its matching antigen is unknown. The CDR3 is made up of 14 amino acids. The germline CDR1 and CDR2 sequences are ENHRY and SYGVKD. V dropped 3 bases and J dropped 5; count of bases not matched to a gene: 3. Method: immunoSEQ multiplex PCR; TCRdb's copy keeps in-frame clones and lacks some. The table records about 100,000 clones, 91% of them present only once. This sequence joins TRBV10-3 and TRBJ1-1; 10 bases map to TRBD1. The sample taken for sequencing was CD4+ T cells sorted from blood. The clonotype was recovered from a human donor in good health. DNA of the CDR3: TGTGCCATCAGTGAATCGGGACAGGGGACTGAAGCTTTCTTT. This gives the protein CAISESGQGTEAFF.